Presented here are 29 T cell receptor beta chains from one specimen sequenced in a study of CD8 T cells in Susac syndrome. RNA totalling roughly 0.45 to 1 ug underwent reverse transcription with random hexamers. TCRdb called the immunoSEQ multiplex PCR reads again in MiXCR, with one record for every CDR3 protein. The sample records a few hundred thousand distinct CDR3 sequences, 80% to 90% being singletons. Sequencing used CD8+ T cells from PBMCs. The source of these receptors is a human donor with multiple sclerosis.

This chain uses TRBV19 with TRBJ2-1; 8 bases agree with TRBD1. V dropped 6 bases and J dropped 2; count of bases not matched to a gene: 9. The germline gives CDR1 LNHDA, CDR2 SQIVND (reference sequence). The CDR3 has 16 amino acids. DNA for the CDR3: TGTGCCAGTAGCGATCGGGGGACAGGTACCTACAATGAGCAGTTCTTC. Translation gives CASSDRGTGTYNEQFF.

The chain couples TRBV27 to TRBJ2-2; D remains unclear. Trimming stripped 2 bases from V and 1 base from J, with 8 bases between. The germline V gene encodes CDR1 MNHEY and CDR2 SMNVEV (reference sequence). This CDR3 region has 15 residues. CDR3 sequence reads: CASSLRAGNTGELFF. The CDR3 nucleotides are TGTGCCAGCAGTTTAAGGGCAGGGAACACCGGGGAGCTGTTTTTT.

CDR3 sequence: CSAPNYNEQFF. CDR3 coding DNA: TGCAGTGCTCCCAACTACAATGAGCAGTTCTTC. The rearrangement uses TRBV20-1 and TRBJ2-1; D is unresolved. Trimming took off 5 bases at V and 3 bases at J, with 5 bases between the two ends. From germline, CDR1 is DFQATT and CDR2 SNEGSKA (reference sequence). The CDR3 spans 11 residues.

This sequence joins TRBV3-1 and TRBJ2-3; TRBD2 matches 7 bases. The CDR3 totals 15 residues. Losses at the gene ends were 1 base for V and 2 bases for J; bases not matched to a gene: 3. CDR1 and CDR2 (germline): LGHDT, YNNKEL (reference sequence). The DNA of the CDR3 is TGTGCCAGCAGCCAAGGCGGGACTAACACAGATACGCAGTATTTT. This codes for CASSQGGTNTDTQYF.

This chain links TRBV27 with TRBJ2-1, with 9 bases matching TRBD2. The CDR3 has 15 residues. Germline CDR1 reads MNHEY; CDR2 reads SMNVEV (reference sequence). J was trimmed by 2 bases and V by 2 bases; bases with no gene match: 1. The CDR3 region has the DNA TGTGCCAGCAGTTTAGAGCGGGAGGCCTACAATGAGCAGTTCTTC. It encodes CASSLEREAYNEQFF.

The gene calls are TRBV3-1 and TRBJ1-2; D gene uncertain. The CDR3 totals 15 residues. V was pared by 5 bases and J by 3 bases, with 16 bases between. In germline, CDR1 is LGHDT, CDR2 YNNKEL (reference sequence). CDR3 in amino acids: CASSSFYPGDYGYTF. In DNA form, the CDR3 reads TGTGCCAGCAGCAGTTTTTACCCGGGAGACTATGGCTACACCTTC.

The chain has TRBV7-8 and TRBJ1-4; 7 positions match TRBD1. Germline V gene data show CDR1 as SGHVS and CDR2 as FQNEAQ. This CDR3 spans 14 amino acids. Trimming at V came to 5 bases and at J to 4 bases, leaving 4 bases not matched to a gene. CDR3 sequence (DNA): TGTGCCAGCAGCCAGGACAGGCATAATGAAAAACTGTTTTTT. Residues: CASSQDRHNEKLFF.

The chain uses TRBV7-9 and TRBJ1-2; D is unresolved. Trimming stripped 3 bases from V and 3 bases from J, with 14 bases between. There are 15 residues in the CDR3. Germline lookup yields CDR1 SEHNR and CDR2 FQNEAQ (reference sequence). The CDR3 region has the DNA TGTGCCAGCAGCTTCTACGGTGACCCGCACTATGGCTACACCTTC. This codes for CASSFYGDPHYGYTF.

This chain links TRBV27 with TRBJ2-6, with D unclear. Looked up from germline, CDR1 is MNHEY and CDR2 is SMNVEV (reference sequence). There are 13 residues in the CDR3. Trimming cost V 5 bases and J 4 bases, with 6 bases left between them. The DNA for the CDR3 is TGTGCCAGCAGTATGGGGGGGGCCAACGTCCTGACTTTC. As protein: CASSMGGANVLTF.

The chain employs TRBV11-2 and TRBJ2-2, with TRBD2 identical over 7 bases. The CDR3 loop spans 15 amino acids. Germline CDR1 SGHAT, CDR2 FQNNGV. Unmatched junction bases numbered 9, after V lost 4 bases and J lost 7 bases. CDR3 sequence reads: CASSSTAGENGELFF. The CDR3 nucleotides read TGTGCCAGCAGCTCGACGGCGGGGGAGAACGGGGAGCTGTTTTTT.

The CDR3: CASSLRRMSGTQYF. Written as DNA, the CDR3 is TGTGCCAGCAGCTTAAGGAGAATGTCAGGTACGCAGTATTTT. J is TRBJ2-3 and V is TRBV7-2; unclear D gene. CDR1 and CDR2 from the germline V gene are SGHTA and FQGNSA. This CDR3 is 14 amino acids long. Trimming removed 2 bases at V and 8 bases at J, with 14 bases between.

This chain links TRBV6-6 with TRBJ2-1, with D uncertain. V dropped 7 bases and J dropped 7 bases, with 8 bases sitting between them. The CDR3 is 11 amino acids. The V gene's germline CDR1 is MNHNY and CDR2 SVGAGI (reference sequence). The CDR3 loop is CASTLTNEQFF. CDR3 nucleotides: TGTGCCAGCACCCTTACAAATGAGCAGTTCTTC.

The rearrangement links TRBV29-1 to TRBJ2-1, with D unresolved. This CDR3 comprises 12 residues. Per germline, CDR1 SQVTM and CDR2 ANQGSEA. The V gene lost 3 bases and the J gene lost 9 bases, with 12 bases spanning the gap. The CDR3 protein is CSVEVGRVEQFF. In DNA form, the CDR3 reads TGCAGCGTTGAGGTCGGTAGAGTTGAGCAGTTCTTC.

J is TRBJ2-7 and V is TRBV30; D is undetermined. The CDR3 loop spans 13 amino acids. V lost 2 bases and J lost 4, with 12 bases in between. Germline values: CDR1 GTSNPN, CDR2 SVGIG (reference sequence). The CDR3 loop is CAWSPLPRYEQYF. The CDR3 region has the DNA TGTGCCTGGAGTCCACTACCTCGTTACGAGCAGTACTTC. Full variable domain (remainder filled in from reference TRBV30 and TRBJ2-7): SQTIHQWPATLVQPVGSPLSLECTVEGTSNPNLYWYRQAAGRGLQLLFYSVGIGQISSEVPQNLSASRPQDRQFILSSKKLLLSDSGFYLCAWSPLPRYEQYFGPGTRLTVT.

J is TRBJ1-4 and V is TRBV27; D remains ambiguous. Germline CDR1 MNHEY, CDR2 SMNVEV (reference sequence). The CDR3 is made up of 15 amino acids. The V end lost 3 bases, the J end lost 7 bases, and 15 bases lay between the germline ends. CDR3 nucleotides: TGTGCCAGCAGTTTTCAGGCCCAACGAGGTGAAAAACTGTTTTTT. It yields the protein CASSFQAQRGEKLFF.

The chain is built from TRBV7-9 and TRBJ2-1; D uncertain. With 1 base removed from V and 7 bases from J, the gap between germline ends came to 8 bases. Germline V gene lookup returns CDR1 SEHNR and CDR2 FQNEAQ (reference sequence). The CDR3 runs to 13 residues. The CDR3 loop reads CASSLGPKNEQFF. CDR3 coding DNA: TGTGCCAGCAGCTTAGGGCCCAAGAATGAGCAGTTCTTC.

The chain joins TRBV19 to TRBJ1-5; D may be TRBD1 (6 bases). There are 14 residues in the CDR3. V was pared by 7 bases and J by 12 bases, with 22 bases between. Germline V CDR1 and CDR2: LNHDA, SQIVND (reference sequence). In DNA, the CDR3 is TGTGCCAGTATGGATCGGGACACACGGAGCCGCCAGCATTTT. Its translation is CASMDRDTRSRQHF. Filled out from reference TRBV19 and TRBJ1-5, the complete variable domain reads DGGITQSPKYLFRKEGQNVTLSCEQNLNHDAMYWYRQDPGQGLRLIYYSQIVNDFQKGDIAEGYSVSREKKESFPLTVTSAQKNPTAFYLCASMDRDTRSRQHFGDGTRLSIL.

This clonotype was found a few times. The chain carries TRBV10-2 and TRBJ2-7, with TRBD1 as a possible D gene (5 bases). Germline assignment: CDR1 WSHSY and CDR2 SAAADI. Between the trimmed V and J ends, which lost 0 bases and 6 bases, there was a span of 12 bases. There are 14 residues in the CDR3. CDR3 sequence: CASSESGASLEQYF. The CDR3 coding sequence is TGCGCCAGCAGTGAGTCAGGGGCCTCCCTCGAGCAGTACTTC.

J is TRBJ2-1 and V is TRBV20-1; D not resolved. Germline values: CDR1 DFQATT, CDR2 SNEGSKA (reference sequence). The CDR3 runs 10 residues. V was shortened by 1 base and J by 8 bases, with 3 bases between the two germline ends. This CDR3 is CSARADEQFF. Written as DNA, the CDR3 is TGCAGTGCTAGAGCTGATGAGCAGTTCTTC.

V gene TRBV27 combines with J gene TRBJ2-7, with D tentatively TRBD1 (8 bases). This CDR3 comprises 13 residues. V lost 10 bases and J lost 4, with 17 bases in between. In germline, CDR1 is MNHEY, CDR2 SMNVEV (reference sequence). The chain's CDR3 is CATLSGTGYEQYF. The CDR3 bases are TGTGCCACCTTAAGCGGGACAGGTTACGAGCAGTACTTC.

The chain employs TRBV5-1 and TRBJ1-2; perhaps TRBD1 as D (6 bases). Trimming shortened V by 5 bases and J by 10 bases, and 12 bases separated the two germline ends. The CDR3 is made up of 11 amino acids. Per germline, CDR1 SGHRS and CDR2 YFSETQ. Written as DNA, the CDR3 is TGCGCCAGCAGGACAGGTTCGTCCTACACCTTC. This gives the protein CASRTGSSYTF. Drawing the rest from reference TRBV5-1 and TRBJ1-2, the complete variable domain is KAGVTQTPRYLIKTRGQQVTLSCSPISGHRSVSWYQQTPGQGLQFLFEYFSETQRNKGNFPGRFSGRQFSNSRSEMNVSTLELGDSALYLCASRTGSSYTFGSGTRLTVV.

The J gene is TRBJ1-2, the V gene TRBV3-1; D possibly corresponds to TRBD1 (5 bases). Looked up from germline, CDR1 is LGHDT and CDR2 is YNNKEL (reference sequence). V lost 4 bases and J 0 bases, leaving 18 bases between the germline ends. This CDR3 has 17 residues. The CDR3 DNA is TGTGCCAGCAGCCCCCTACCCCCCGGGACGGCTAACTATGGCTACACCTTC. Residues: CASSPLPPGTANYGYTF.

This chain links TRBV28 with TRBJ2-6; TRBD1 agrees at 9 bases. The CDR3 sequence is 18 residues long. V trimming: 3 bases; J trimming: 0 bases; junction bases outside the gene matches: 6. Germline V gene sequence: CDR1 MDHEN, CDR2 SYDVKM. CDR3 DNA: TGTGCCAGCAGTTTTGGGACAGGGATCCGCTCTGGGGCCAACGTCCTGACTTTC. This codes for CASSFGTGIRSGANVLTF.

The gene calls are TRBV7-6 and TRBJ2-3; D gene uncertain. The V and J ends lost 5 bases and 2 bases respectively, with 23 bases between them. CDR1 and CDR2 (germline): SGHVS, FNYEAQ. The CDR3 covers 18 residues. The CDR3 loop is CASSPPPGFYPYTDTQYF. The DNA for the CDR3 is TGTGCCAGCAGCCCCCCCCCGGGCTTCTACCCCTACACAGATACGCAGTATTTT.

V is TRBV16 and J is TRBJ2-1; a possible D gene is TRBD2 (5 bases). V was pared by 3 bases and J by 0 bases, with 12 bases between. Per germline, CDR1 KGHSY and CDR2 FQNENV. The CDR3 totals 16 residues. The CDR3 nucleotides are TGTGCCAGCAGCCAGGTAGCGCAAAACTCCTACAATGAGCAGTTCTTC. Residues: CASSQVAQNSYNEQFF.

V is TRBV3-1 and J is TRBJ2-1, with D unresolved. Germline V gives CDR1 LGHDT, CDR2 YNNKEL (reference sequence). There are 16 residues in the CDR3. V lost 3 bases to trimming and J lost 10 bases, with 22 bases between them. This chain's CDR3 is CASSQGSFLEDEEQFF. DNA for the CDR3: TGTGCCAGCAGCCAGGGGTCCTTTCTAGAGGACGAGGAGCAGTTCTTC.

V is TRBV18 and J is TRBJ2-5; no firm D call. Germline CDR1 is KGHSH and CDR2 is LQKENI. This CDR3 comprises 15 residues. Trimming removed 8 bases from V and 5 bases from J, with 21 bases in between. The CDR3 coding sequence is TGTGCCAGCGTACCTACCTGGGGTAAAAAGGAGACCCAGTACTTC. It encodes CASVPTWGKKETQYF.

This rearrangement joins TRBV6-5 to TRBJ1-1; the D gene is possibly TRBD1 (6 bases). The CDR3 loop spans 13 amino acids. Germline V gene lookup returns CDR1 MNHEY and CDR2 SVGAGI. Deletions cut 11 bases from V and 0 bases from J, with 13 bases between. The CDR3 region has the DNA TGTGCCGGAGAGGGGGACATGAACACTGAAGCTTTCTTT. This gives the protein CAGEGDMNTEAFF.

V usage is TRBV12-3 or TRBV12-4 and J usage is TRBJ2-1, with 7 positions matching TRBD2. The CDR3 totals 16 residues. Germline trimming cut 7 bases from V and 2 bases from J; bases unmatched to any gene: 11. DNA for the CDR3: TGTGCCAGCAACCCTAGCGGTCGTAGAACCTACAATGAGCAGTTCTTC. Encoded protein: CASNPSGRRTYNEQFF.